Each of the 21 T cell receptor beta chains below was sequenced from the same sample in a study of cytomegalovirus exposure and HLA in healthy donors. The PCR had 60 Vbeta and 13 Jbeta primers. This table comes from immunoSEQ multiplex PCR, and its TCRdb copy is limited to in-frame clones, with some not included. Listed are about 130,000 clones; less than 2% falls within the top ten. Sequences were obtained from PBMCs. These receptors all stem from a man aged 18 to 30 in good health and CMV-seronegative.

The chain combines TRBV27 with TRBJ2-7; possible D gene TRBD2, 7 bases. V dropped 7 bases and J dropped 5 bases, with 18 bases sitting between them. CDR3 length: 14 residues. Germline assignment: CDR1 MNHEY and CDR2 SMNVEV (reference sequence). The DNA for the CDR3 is TGTGCCAGCAAGATCCAAGGGGGGGGCCACGAGCAGTACTTC. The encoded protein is CASKIQGGGHEQYF.

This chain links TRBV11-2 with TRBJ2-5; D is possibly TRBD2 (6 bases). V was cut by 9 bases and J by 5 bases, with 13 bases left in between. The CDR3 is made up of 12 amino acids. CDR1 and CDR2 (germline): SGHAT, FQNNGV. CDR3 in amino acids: CASQTSTETQYF. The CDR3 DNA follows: TGTGCCAGTCAGACTAGTACGGAGACCCAGTACTTC.

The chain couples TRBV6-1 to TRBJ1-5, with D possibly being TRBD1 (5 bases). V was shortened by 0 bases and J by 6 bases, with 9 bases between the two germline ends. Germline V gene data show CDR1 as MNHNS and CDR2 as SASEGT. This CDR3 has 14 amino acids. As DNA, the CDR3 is TGTGCCAGCAGTGAAGCGGGGGGGGGTCAGCCCCAGCATTTT. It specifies CASSEAGGGQPQHF.

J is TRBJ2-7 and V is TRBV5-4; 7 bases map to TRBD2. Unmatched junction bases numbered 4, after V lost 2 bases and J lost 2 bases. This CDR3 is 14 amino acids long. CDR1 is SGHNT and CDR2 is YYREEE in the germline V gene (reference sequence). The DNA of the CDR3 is TGTGCCAGCAGCTTCCGCGGGAGCGCCTACGAGCAGTACTTC. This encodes CASSFRGSAYEQYF.

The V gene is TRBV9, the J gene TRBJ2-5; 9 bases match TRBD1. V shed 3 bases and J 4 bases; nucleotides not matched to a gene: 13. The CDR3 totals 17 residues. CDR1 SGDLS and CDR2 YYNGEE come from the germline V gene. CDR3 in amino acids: CASSGGVGTGFVETQYF. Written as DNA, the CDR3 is TGTGCCAGCAGCGGTGGAGTCGGGACAGGGTTCGTAGAGACCCAGTACTTC.

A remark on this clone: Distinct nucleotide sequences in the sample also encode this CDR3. CDR3 nucleotides: TGCGCCAGCAGCCAAAAGACAGGGAACACTGAAGCTTTCTTT. This codes for CASSQKTGNTEAFF. The V gene is TRBV4-1, the J gene TRBJ1-1; the D gene is possibly TRBD1 (6 bases). CDR3 length: 14 amino acids. Trimming took off 2 bases at V and 1 base at J, with 8 bases between the two ends. Germline CDR1 and CDR2: MGHRA and YSYEKL.

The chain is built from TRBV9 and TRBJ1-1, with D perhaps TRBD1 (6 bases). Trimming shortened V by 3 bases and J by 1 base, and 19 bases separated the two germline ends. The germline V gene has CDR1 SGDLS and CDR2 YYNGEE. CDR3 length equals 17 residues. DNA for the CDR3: TGTGCCAGCAGCGCTGAACCACCCGGGACACCGAACACTGAAGCTTTCTTT. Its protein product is CASSAEPPGTPNTEAFF.

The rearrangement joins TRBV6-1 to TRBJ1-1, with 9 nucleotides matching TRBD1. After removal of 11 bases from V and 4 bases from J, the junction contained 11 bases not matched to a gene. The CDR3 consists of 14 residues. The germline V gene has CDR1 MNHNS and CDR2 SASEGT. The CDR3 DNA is TGTGCCGGGACGGGACAGGGCTCGGGCACTGAAGCTTTCTTT. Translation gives CAGTGQGSGTEAFF.

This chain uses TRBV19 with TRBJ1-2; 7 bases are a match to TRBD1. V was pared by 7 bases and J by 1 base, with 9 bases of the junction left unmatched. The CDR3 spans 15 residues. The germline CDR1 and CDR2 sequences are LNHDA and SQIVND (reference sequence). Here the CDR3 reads CASTLRDSNNYGYTF. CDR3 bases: TGTGCCAGTACCTTACGGGACAGTAATAACTATGGCTACACCTTC. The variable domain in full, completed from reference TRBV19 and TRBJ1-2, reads DGGITQSPKYLFRKEGQNVTLSCEQNLNHDAMYWYRQDPGQGLRLIYYSQIVNDFQKGDIAEGYSVSREKKESFPLTVTSAQKNPTAFYLCASTLRDSNNYGYTFGSGTRLTVV.

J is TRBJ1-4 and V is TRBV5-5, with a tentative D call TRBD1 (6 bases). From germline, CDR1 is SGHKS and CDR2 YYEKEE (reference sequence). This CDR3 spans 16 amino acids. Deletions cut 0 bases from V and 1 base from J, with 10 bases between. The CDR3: CASSLGGRLTNEKLFF. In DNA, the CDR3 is TGTGCCAGCAGCTTGGGGGGGCGCCTAACTAATGAAAAACTGTTTTTT.

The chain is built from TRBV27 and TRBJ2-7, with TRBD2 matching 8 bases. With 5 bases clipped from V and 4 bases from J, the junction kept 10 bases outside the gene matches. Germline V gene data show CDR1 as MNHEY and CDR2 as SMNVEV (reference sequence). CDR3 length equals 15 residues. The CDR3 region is CASSPFPSGSYEQYF. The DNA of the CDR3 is TGTGCCAGCAGTCCCTTTCCCAGCGGGAGTTACGAGCAGTACTTC.

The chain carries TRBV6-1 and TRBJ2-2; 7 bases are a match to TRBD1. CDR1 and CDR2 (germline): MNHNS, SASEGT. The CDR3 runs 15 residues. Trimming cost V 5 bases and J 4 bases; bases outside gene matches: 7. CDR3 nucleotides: TGTGCCAGCAGTAAGATGGGACAGACCACCGGGGAGCTGTTTTTT. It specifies CASSKMGQTTGELFF.

CDR3 bases: TGTGCCAGCAGCTTAAATACAGGGGATCTTGAAAAACTGTTTTTT. Residues: CASSLNTGDLEKLFF. This rearrangement joins TRBV7-8 to TRBJ1-4; 7 nucleotides line up with TRBD1. V trimming: 2 bases; J trimming: 7 bases; junction bases outside the gene matches: 7. CDR1 and CDR2 (germline): SGHVS, FQNEAQ. The CDR3 sequence is 15 residues long.

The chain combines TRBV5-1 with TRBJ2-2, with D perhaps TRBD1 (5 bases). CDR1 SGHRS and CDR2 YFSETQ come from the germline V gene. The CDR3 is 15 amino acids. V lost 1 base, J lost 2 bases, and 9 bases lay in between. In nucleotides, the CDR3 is TGCGCCAGCAGCTTGTTGGGGCAAAACACCGGGGAGCTGTTTTTT. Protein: CASSLLGQNTGELFF.

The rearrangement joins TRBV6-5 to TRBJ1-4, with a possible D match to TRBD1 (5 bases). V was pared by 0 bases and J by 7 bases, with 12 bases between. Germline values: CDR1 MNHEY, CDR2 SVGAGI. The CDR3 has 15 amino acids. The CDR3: CASSYSRVRGEKLFF. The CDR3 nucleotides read TGTGCCAGCAGTTACTCGCGTGTAAGGGGTGAAAAACTGTTTTTT.

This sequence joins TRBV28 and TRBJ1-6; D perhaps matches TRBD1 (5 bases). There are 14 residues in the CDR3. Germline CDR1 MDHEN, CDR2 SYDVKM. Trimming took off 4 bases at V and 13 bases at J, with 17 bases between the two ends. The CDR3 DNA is TGTGCCAGCAGTTCCCAGGGCACGGGGGTCCCCCTCCACTTT. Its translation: CASSSQGTGVPLHF.

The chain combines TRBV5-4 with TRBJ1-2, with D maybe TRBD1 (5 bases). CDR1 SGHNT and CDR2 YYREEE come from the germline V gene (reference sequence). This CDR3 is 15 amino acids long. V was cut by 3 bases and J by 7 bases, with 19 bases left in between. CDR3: CASSSVRQGSSGYTF. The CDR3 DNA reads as TGTGCCAGCAGCTCCGTAAGGCAGGGAAGTTCTGGCTACACCTTC.

CDR3: CASSLAKTRGSPLHF. CDR3 DNA sequence: TGTGCCAGCAGCTTGGCCAAGACCAGGGGCTCACCCCTCCACTTT. This sequence joins TRBV5-6 and TRBJ1-6, with D perhaps matching TRBD1 (6 bases). V lost 0 bases, J lost 10 bases, and 14 bases lay in between. Germline assignment: CDR1 SGHDT and CDR2 YYEEEE. The CDR3 consists of 15 residues.

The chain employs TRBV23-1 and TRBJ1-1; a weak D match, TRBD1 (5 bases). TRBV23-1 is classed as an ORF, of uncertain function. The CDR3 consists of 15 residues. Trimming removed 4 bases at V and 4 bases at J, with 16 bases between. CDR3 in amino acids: CASSLPQGLGTEAFF. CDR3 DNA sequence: TGCGCCAGCAGTCTCCCCCAGGGCCTGGGCACTGAAGCTTTCTTT.

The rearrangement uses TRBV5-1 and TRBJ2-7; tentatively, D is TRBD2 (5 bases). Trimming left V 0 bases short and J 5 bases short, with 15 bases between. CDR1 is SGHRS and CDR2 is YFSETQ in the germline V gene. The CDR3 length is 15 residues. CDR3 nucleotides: TGCGCCAGCAGCTTGGGGAGCGCAACGGGGAACGAGCAGTACTTC. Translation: CASSLGSATGNEQYF.

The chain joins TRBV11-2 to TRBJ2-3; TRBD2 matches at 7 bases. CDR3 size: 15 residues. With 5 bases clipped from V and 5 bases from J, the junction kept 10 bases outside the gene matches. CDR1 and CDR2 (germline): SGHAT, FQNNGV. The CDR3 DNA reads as TGTGCCAGCAGCACCCCGAGGCGGGAGATAGATACGCAGTATTTT. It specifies CASSTPRREIDTQYF.